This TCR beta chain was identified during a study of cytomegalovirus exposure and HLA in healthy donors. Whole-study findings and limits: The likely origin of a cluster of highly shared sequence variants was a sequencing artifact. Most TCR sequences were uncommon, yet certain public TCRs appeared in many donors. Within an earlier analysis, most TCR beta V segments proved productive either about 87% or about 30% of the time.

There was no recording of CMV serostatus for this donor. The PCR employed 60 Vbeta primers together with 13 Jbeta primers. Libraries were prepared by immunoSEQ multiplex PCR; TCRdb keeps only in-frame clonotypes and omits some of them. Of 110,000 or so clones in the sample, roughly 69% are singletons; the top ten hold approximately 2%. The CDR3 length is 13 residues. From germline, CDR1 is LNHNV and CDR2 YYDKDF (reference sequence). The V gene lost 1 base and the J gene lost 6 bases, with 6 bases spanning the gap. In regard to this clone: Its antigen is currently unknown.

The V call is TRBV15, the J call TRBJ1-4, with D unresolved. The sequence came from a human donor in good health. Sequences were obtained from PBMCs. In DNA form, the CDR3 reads TGTGCCACCAGCAGAGCCCAGGATGAAAAACTGTTTTTT. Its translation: CATSRAQDEKLFF.